These 31 T cell receptor beta chains share one sample of origin, sequenced in a study of beta chain features in type 1 diabetes. The entirety of the isolated RNA underwent reverse transcription, so expressed TCRB transcripts were sequenced. Some clones are missing from TCRdb's copy, which holds only in-frame ones; the method was immunoSEQ multiplex PCR. The data hold 300,000 to 350,000 clones, with approximately 13% observed a single time. Study results and caveats: Moderately but significantly shorter TCRB CDR3s were found in Type 1 diabetes patients in all four CD4+ subsets.

These TCRs' antigens remain unknown. Sequencing input: naive CD4+ T cells from blood. The receptors here all came from a woman aged 18-29 years with type 1 diabetes.

Concerning this clone: The same CDR3 also results from other DNA sequences found in this sample. The chain combines TRBV11-2 with TRBJ2-7; 7 nucleotides match TRBD1. The germline V gene encodes CDR1 SGHAT and CDR2 FQNNGV. V lost 6 bases to trimming and J lost 4 bases; unmatched junction nucleotides: 3. CDR3 length: 12 residues. The DNA of the CDR3 is TGTGCCAGCAGTCTACAGGGGTACGAGCAGTACGTC. It encodes CASSLQGYEQYV.

This clone has a handful of counts. This chain joins TRBV9 and TRBJ2-2; 10 bases map to TRBD2. The germline V gene encodes CDR1 SGDLS and CDR2 YYNGEE. This CDR3 is 17 amino acids long. Germline trimming cut 0 bases from V and 4 bases from J; bases unmatched to any gene: 6. CDR3 loop: CASSVDLAGVVTGELFF. CDR3 nucleotides: TGTGCCAGCAGCGTAGATCTAGCGGGAGTGGTCACCGGGGAGCTGTTTTTT. The whole variable domain, filled in from reference TRBV9 and TRBJ2-2, reads DSGVTQTPKHLITATGQRVTLRCSPRSGDLSVYWYQQSLDQGLQFLIQYYNGEERAKGNILERFSAQQFPDLHSELNLSSLELGDSALYFCASSVDLAGVVTGELFFGEGSRLTVL.

This clone was seen only once. V and J are TRBV4-1 and TRBJ1-1; 10 bases agree with TRBD1. Germline CDR1 is MGHRA and CDR2 is YSYEKL. This CDR3 region has 15 residues. The junction had 6 bases not matched to a gene; V was cut back by 3 bases and J by 5 bases. The CDR3 DNA follows: TGCGCCAGCAGCCAGGGACAGGGGATCGGGACTGAAGCTTTCTTT. This translates into CASSQGQGIGTEAFF.

This chain connects TRBV30 to TRBJ2-7; D not resolved. The CDR3 totals 15 residues. Deletions cut 2 bases from V and 4 bases from J, with 18 bases between. Germline V lookup: CDR1 GTSNPN, CDR2 SVGIG (reference sequence). Here the CDR3 reads CAWSLHSLTVYEQYF. As DNA, the CDR3 is TGTGCCTGGAGTCTACACTCCTTAACAGTTTACGAGCAGTACTTC.

The genes are TRBV5-1 and TRBJ2-3; D is possibly TRBD2 (6 bases). The V end was cut by 0 bases, the J end by 7 bases, with 9 bases between. The CDR3 has 13 amino acids. The germline gives CDR1 SGHRS, CDR2 YFSETQ. Here the CDR3 DNA reads TGCGCCAGCAGCTTGGCGGGGACTTATACGCAGTATTTT. Its protein product is CASSLAGTYTQYF.

This clone has a handful of counts. The CDR3: CASSYSGVMDTQYF. CDR3 DNA sequence: TGTGCCAGCAGTTACTCAGGAGTAATGGATACGCAGTATTTT. The chain employs TRBV6-5 and TRBJ2-3, with D unresolved. This CDR3 has 14 amino acids. V lost 0 bases, J lost 6 bases, and 10 bases lay in between. The V gene's germline CDR1 is MNHEY and CDR2 SVGAGI.

The chain carries TRBV7-9 and TRBJ1-1, with D possibly being TRBD1 (5 bases). CDR1 and CDR2 (germline): SEHNR, FQNEAQ (reference sequence). The V end was cut by 3 bases, the J end by 11 bases, with 22 bases between. The CDR3 spans 15 residues. CDR3 amino acids: CASSFQAGTTLGAFF. The CDR3 nucleotides are TGTGCCAGCAGCTTCCAAGCCGGGACTACCCTTGGGGCTTTCTTT.

This clone was counted between two and nine times. V is TRBV7-2 and J is TRBJ2-5; perhaps TRBD2 as D (6 bases). Trimming took off 7 bases at V and 5 bases at J, with 20 bases between the two ends. The CDR3 has 15 residues. CDR1 and CDR2 (germline): SGHTA, FQGNSA. CDR3: CASTFNGRSLETQYF. CDR3 nucleotide sequence: TGTGCCAGCACCTTTAACGGGAGATCGTTGGAGACCCAGTACTTC.

This clone was seen a few times. The chain uses TRBV6-5 and TRBJ2-7; D not resolved. CDR1 is MNHEY, CDR2 SVGAGI, per germline. Trimming left V 6 bases short and J 0 bases short, with 15 bases between. This CDR3 has 15 amino acids. The CDR3 loop is CASRLGARSSYEQYV. The CDR3 DNA reads as TGTGCCAGCAGACTCGGTGCGCGGAGCTCCTACGAGCAGTACGTC.

This clone was picked up a small number of times. The rearrangement uses TRBV27 and TRBJ1-1; D remains ambiguous. Germline CDR1 reads MNHEY; CDR2 reads SMNVEV (reference sequence). The V and J ends lost 5 bases and 0 bases respectively, with 10 bases between them. This CDR3 has 14 amino acids. CDR3 loop: CASSLRSMNTEAFF. The CDR3 bases are TGTGCCAGCAGTCTTCGTTCTATGAACACTGAAGCTTTCTTT.

This clone was seen only a few times. CDR3 residues: CSPSGEAFF. The CDR3 nucleotides read TGCAGTCCGAGTGGTGAAGCTTTCTTT. V gene TRBV20-1 combines with J gene TRBJ1-1, with unresolved D. Germline CDR1 and CDR2: DFQATT and SNEGSKA (reference sequence). Trimming cost V 8 bases and J 7 bases, with 8 bases left between them. The CDR3 runs 9 residues.

The rearrangement uses TRBV5-1 and TRBJ1-2; TRBD1 agrees at 8 bases. With V trimmed by 3 bases and J by 4 bases, 8 bases remained unmatched. Looked up from germline, CDR1 is SGHRS and CDR2 is YFSETQ. The CDR3 length is 15 residues. CDR3 in amino acids: CASSWGQAVVYGYTF. Here the CDR3 DNA reads TGCGCCAGCAGCTGGGGACAGGCCGTCGTCTATGGCTACACCTTC.

The V and J genes are TRBV7-8 and TRBJ2-7; 11 positions match TRBD2. The ends lost 1 base at V and 0 bases at J; junction bases unmatched: 2. This CDR3 has 16 residues. Per the germline V gene, CDR1 is SGHVS and CDR2 is FQNEAQ. The CDR3 nucleotides read TGTGCCAGCAGCTTAGGGACTAGCGGGCTCTCCTACGAGCAGTACTTC. Its protein product is CASSLGTSGLSYEQYF.

J is TRBJ2-5 and V is TRBV7-2, with TRBD1 as a possible D gene (6 bases). Germline V gene lookup returns CDR1 SGHTA and CDR2 FQGNSA. CDR3 length: 13 residues. V gave up 3 bases and J gave up 5 bases, with 10 bases separating them. CDR3 sequence reads: CASSFTQGETQYF. Here the CDR3 DNA reads TGTGCCAGCAGCTTCACCCAGGGGGAGACCCAGTACTTC. Full variable domain (remainder filled in from reference TRBV7-2 and TRBJ2-5): GAGVSQSPSNKVTEKGKDVELRCDPISGHTALYWYRQSLGQGLEFLIYFQGNSAPDKSGLPSDRFSAERTGGSVSTLTIQRTQQEDSAVYLCASSFTQGETQYFGPGTRLLVL.

This chain connects TRBV30 to TRBJ1-1, with TRBD1 as a possible D gene (6 bases). Between the trimmed V and J ends, which lost 3 bases and 6 bases, there was a span of 11 bases. This CDR3 contains 12 residues. CDR1 and CDR2 (germline): GTSNPN, SVGIG (reference sequence). The CDR3 is CAWRQGASEAFF. In nucleotides, the CDR3 is TGTGCCTGGAGACAGGGCGCCTCTGAAGCTTTCTTT.

This clone has more than one count but fewer than ten. At the DNA level, this CDR3 is encoded by other sequences in the same sample as well. V is TRBV30 and J is TRBJ1-5, with D hard to call. CDR3 length: 13 amino acids. V dropped 1 base and J dropped 4 bases, with 8 bases sitting between them. Germline loops: CDR1 GTSNPN, CDR2 SVGIG (reference sequence). CDR3 region: CAWSGTGNQPQHF. CDR3 DNA sequence: TGTGCCTGGAGTGGGACGGGGAATCAGCCCCAGCATTTT.

V gene TRBV7-3 combines with J gene TRBJ2-1; 11 bases agree with TRBD2. Germline-derived CDR1 and CDR2 are SGHTA and FQGTGA. The V and J ends lost 2 bases and 4 bases, in that order; junction bases with no gene match: 4. The CDR3 extends over 16 amino acids. CDR3 bases: TGTGCCAGCAGCTTATACGGGACTAGCGGTTACAATGAGCAGTTCTTC. Translation gives CASSLYGTSGYNEQFF.

V and J are TRBV18 and TRBJ1-4; D gene ambiguous. Germline values: CDR1 KGHSH, CDR2 LQKENI. The CDR3 totals 13 residues. V shed 1 base and J shed 12 bases, with 12 bases lying between them. The CDR3 nucleotides read TGTGCCAGCTCACCACTATTCGGGTTGGAACTGTTTTTT. Its protein is CASSPLFGLELFF.

The chain carries TRBV11-3 and TRBJ2-3; 13 bases align to TRBD2. The CDR3 covers 15 residues. V lost 4 bases, J lost 6 bases, and 4 bases stayed unmatched. Per germline, CDR1 SGHNT and CDR2 YENEEA. Here the CDR3 reads CASSSRTSGSDTQYF. In nucleotides, the CDR3 is TGTGCCAGCAGCTCCAGGACTAGCGGGAGTGATACGCAGTATTTT.

This clone was detected only a few times. This chain links TRBV27 with TRBJ2-3; D is possibly TRBD1 (6 bases). The CDR3 extends over 17 amino acids. Germline assignment: CDR1 MNHEY and CDR2 SMNVEV (reference sequence). V lost 5 bases to trimming and J lost 2 bases, with 20 bases between them. CDR3 in DNA: TGTGCCAGCAGTCTCTCCTCGACAGGATGGACCACAGATACGCAGTATTTT. It codes for CASSLSSTGWTTDTQYF.

The V call is TRBV30, the J call TRBJ2-2; D might be TRBD2 (6 bases). In germline, CDR1 is GTSNPN, CDR2 SVGIG (reference sequence). The CDR3 spans 14 residues. V lost 2 bases, J lost 7 bases, and 14 bases lay in between. The CDR3 coding sequence is TGTGCCTGGAGTACCGGGTTGGGGGGCGGGGAGCTGTTTTTT. Translating gives CAWSTGLGGGELFF. The variable domain in full, completed from reference TRBV30 and TRBJ2-2, reads SQTIHQWPATLVQPVGSPLSLECTVEGTSNPNLYWYRQAAGRGLQLLFYSVGIGQISSEVPQNLSASRPQDRQFILSSKKLLLSDSGFYLCAWSTGLGGGELFFGEGSRLTVL.

The V call is TRBV7-9, the J call TRBJ2-5; D is uncertain. The CDR3 runs 11 residues. The V end lost 4 bases, the J end lost 7 bases, and 7 bases lay between the germline ends. The germline gives CDR1 SEHNR, CDR2 FQNEAQ (reference sequence). This CDR3 is CASSSLGTQYF. CDR3 bases: TGTGCCAGCAGCTCCCTAGGGACCCAGTACTTC.

This clone was counted between two and nine times. V is TRBV25-1 and J is TRBJ1-1, with D uncertain. Looked up from germline, CDR1 is MGHDK and CDR2 is SYGVNS. Trimming left V 2 bases short and J 3 bases short, with 4 bases between. CDR3 length: 12 residues. The CDR3 coding sequence is TGTGCCAGCAGTGAAACTGACACTGAAGCTTTCTTT. It codes for CASSETDTEAFF.

The rearrangement links TRBV6-6 to TRBJ1-1, with D possibly being TRBD1 (5 bases). The germline V gene encodes CDR1 MNHNY and CDR2 SVGAGI (reference sequence). There are 14 residues in the CDR3. V was cut by 2 bases and J by 1 base, with 8 bases left in between. The CDR3 DNA reads as TGTGCCAGCAGTTACGGGCAGGGGAACACTGAAGCTTTCTTT. Translation gives CASSYGQGNTEAFF.

The chain has TRBV5-6 and TRBJ2-1, with TRBD1 as a possible D gene (6 bases). V was trimmed by 2 bases and J by 4 bases, leaving 13 bases between them. Germline V lookup: CDR1 SGHDT, CDR2 YYEEEE. This CDR3 spans 15 amino acids. CDR3 sequence reads: CASSLGDRIYNEQFF. The CDR3 DNA reads as TGTGCCAGCAGCTTAGGAGACAGGATATACAATGAGCAGTTCTTC.

This clone has only a few counts. The rearrangement joins TRBV9 to TRBJ2-3; D is unresolved. Per germline, CDR1 SGDLS and CDR2 YYNGEE. The V end lost 0 bases, the J end lost 6 bases, and 5 bases lay between the germline ends. CDR3 length equals 12 residues. Here the CDR3 reads CASSVGRDTQYF. The CDR3 bases are TGTGCCAGCAGCGTAGGGCGGGATACGCAGTATTTT.

This clone has just a few counts. The chain is built from TRBV5-6 and TRBJ2-3; possible D gene TRBD1, 6 bases. The CDR3 has 14 amino acids. Germline CDR1 reads SGHDT; CDR2 reads YYEEEE. The V and J ends lost 7 bases and 0 bases respectively, with 12 bases between them. The CDR3 region has the DNA TGTGCCAGCCAGACAGGACTTAGCACAGATACGCAGTATTTT. Translation: CASQTGLSTDTQYF.

A few counts support this clone. The V gene is TRBV27, the J gene TRBJ2-1, with D unclear. The CDR3 spans 16 residues. Deletions cut 1 base from V and 0 bases from J, with 10 bases between. Per the germline V gene, CDR1 is MNHEY and CDR2 is SMNVEV (reference sequence). Written as DNA, the CDR3 is TGTGCCAGCAGTTTATACAGCCAGAGCTCCTACAATGAGCAGTTCTTC. This gives the protein CASSLYSQSSYNEQFF.

This clone was seen only a few times. This sequence joins TRBV7-9 and TRBJ2-5, with D uncertain. In germline, CDR1 is SEHNR, CDR2 FQNEAQ (reference sequence). V gave up 3 bases and J gave up 0 bases, with 11 bases separating them. CDR3 size: 15 residues. CDR3 sequence (DNA): TGTGCCAGCAGCTTGAACGACTGGTACCAAGAGACCCAGTACTTC. Protein sequence: CASSLNDWYQETQYF. Together with reference TRBV7-9 and TRBJ2-5, the CDR3 gives the full variable domain: DTGVSQNPRHKITKRGQNVTFRCDPISEHNRLYWYRQTLGQGPEFLTYFQNEAQLEKSRLLSDRFSAERPKGSFSTLEIQRTEQGDSAMYLCASSLNDWYQETQYFGPGTRLLVL.

This clone was observed a handful of times. The chain combines TRBV7-3 with TRBJ1-1; 8 positions match TRBD1. Germline CDR1 and CDR2: SGHTA and FQGTGA. J was trimmed by 6 bases and V by 2 bases; bases with no gene match: 5. The CDR3 runs to 14 residues. The CDR3 nucleotides read TGTGCCAGCAGCTTAGTAGCAGGGGGCCCTGAAGCTTTCTTT. Its translation: CASSLVAGGPEAFF.

The rearrangement joins TRBV30 to TRBJ1-2; 8 nucleotides align to TRBD1. The germline V gene encodes CDR1 GTSNPN and CDR2 SVGIG (reference sequence). This CDR3 spans 18 amino acids. J lost 3 bases, V lost 3 bases, and 18 bases had no gene match. This CDR3 is CAWRPRGRGRYLDYGYTF. The CDR3 nucleotides are TGTGCCTGGAGACCCCGGGGCAGGGGGCGGTACCTGGACTATGGCTACACCTTC.